The TCR beta chain under discussion was sequenced for a study of CD8 T cells in Susac syndrome. Study-wide points: The number of individuals included in the study's TCR sequencing and HLA analysis was acknowledged as relatively small.

Comments on this clonotype: Its specificity is not known.

RNA in amounts of about 0.45 to 1 ug was reverse transcribed with random hexamers. TCRdb processed the immunoSEQ multiplex PCR reads anew with MiXCR; each CDR3 protein has one entry. The table includes more than 150,000 distinct CDR3 sequences, roughly 95% detected once. Sequencing was carried out using CD4+ T cells from PBMCs. This clonotype was sampled from a human donor with Susac syndrome.

In nucleotides, the CDR3 is TGTGCCAGCCAAGACAGGGGGCGTTGGGGAGGCTACACCTTC. It is translated as CASQDRGRWGGYTF. The chain joins TRBV12-3 or TRBV12-4 to TRBJ1-2; 10 bases agree with TRBD1. V was pared by 8 bases and J by 8 bases, with 11 bases of the junction left unmatched. This CDR3 has 14 amino acids.